This is a list of T cell receptor delta chains from one sample in a study of Vδ1+ human thymocytes. TCRdb re-called the multiplex PCR reads with CATT. The sample gives 45,000 to 60,000 delta-chain clones, over 13% of which show up once; 0.3% to 0.45% is in the top ten. Sequences were obtained from Vdelta1+ gamma-delta thymocytes from the thymus. All receptors derive from a girl under two years old who had congenital heart surgery. Each CDR3 is given with its conserved first and last residue. The D gene is left open where the match is weak.

v_gene,d_gene,CDR3aa
TRDV1,NA,CALGECPWATYTDKLIF
TRDV1,TRDD3,CALGKPPLLRSRGIPHTDKLIF
TRDV1,TRDD3,CALGELHPPTVLGEPDEDKLIF
TRDV1,NA,CALGPEPTAKGVGTEYTDKLIF
TRDV2,TRDD3,CACRTGGPNTDKLIF
TRDV1,TRDD3,CALGESRSPTLFTGGSPDKLIF
TRAV29/DV5,TRDD2,CAELPTSGGYTDKLIF
TRDV1,NA,CALGVTYHDKLIF
TRDV1,TRDD3,CALGERQFLPVVLGDTTPDKLIF
TRDV1,TRDD3,CALGRDCVLGDPEGPGGLIF
TRDV1,TRDD3,CALGELSVYLGDTEADKLIF
TRDV2,TRDD3,CACEVGDRLAAQLFF
TRDV2,NA,CACDFGSGGYCTWDTRQMFF
TRDV1,NA,CALGELGLPIGDTDKLIF
TRDV1,TRDD3,CALGEPLHIPVLGDRVYGDKLIF
TRDV2,TRDD3,CACPPGLNPKYWGIRSDKLIF
TRAV29/DV5,NA,CSVLLCSKFDLPLLGDLAFARPLIF
TRAV29/DV5,TRDD3,CAASALPLGDTRRRWVRLIF
TRDV1,TRDD3,CALGEPPSPKGGGYDSYTDKLIF
TRDV1,TRDD3,CALGELLSGGQYWGIRKRGLIF
TRDV1,TRDD3,CALGEGSNPTDKYWGIQTDKLIF
TRDV1,NA,CALGDNSSNLFTVDLRYTDKLIF
TRDV1,TRDD3,CALGEAPLPRFRLGDSYTDKLIF
TRDV1,NA,CALGELLQTHDKLIF
TRDV1,TRDD2,CALGDSFLRADRGYTDKLIF
TRDV1,TRDD3,CALGELPWGLLTDKLIF
TRDV1,NA,CALGTPNTSYRGIPIKLIF
TRDV2,TRDD3,CACDFPGTGGYVSSWDTRQMFF
TRDV1,TRDD3,CALGETLTLGDTEWGYTDKLIF
TRDV1,TRDD3,CALGELYGTGGQGTDKLIF
TRDV1,TRDD3,CALGADRATTGGCDKLIF
TRDV1,NA,CALGELPTFPPYTDKLIF
TRDV2,TRDD3,CACGTGGYAYLAAQLFF
TRDV1,TRDD3,CALGEKPRGPYWGIGLHTDKLIF